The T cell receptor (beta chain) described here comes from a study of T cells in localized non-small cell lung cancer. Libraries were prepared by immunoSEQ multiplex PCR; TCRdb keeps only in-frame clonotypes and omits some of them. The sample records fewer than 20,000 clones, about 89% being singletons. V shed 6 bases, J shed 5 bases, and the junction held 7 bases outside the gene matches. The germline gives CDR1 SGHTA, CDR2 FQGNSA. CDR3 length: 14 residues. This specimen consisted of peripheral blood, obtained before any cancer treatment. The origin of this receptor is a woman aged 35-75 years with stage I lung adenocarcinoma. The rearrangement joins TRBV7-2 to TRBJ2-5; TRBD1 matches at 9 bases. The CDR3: CASSETGGWETQYF. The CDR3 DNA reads TGTGCCAGCAGTGAGACAGGGGGTTGGGAGACCCAGTACTTC.